This record concerns one TCR beta chain sequence. Antigen unknown. The entry originates in a study of response to subunit inactivated influenza vaccine. Whole-study results and caveats: After each seasonal influenza vaccination, few new T cells are recruited, the authors suggested.

There are 16 residues in the CDR3. The ends lost 5 bases at V and 0 bases at J; junction bases unmatched: 5. Germline V lookup: CDR1 SGHTA, CDR2 FQGNSA. TCRdb itself ran the RT-PCR reads through MiXCR, one entry per CDR3 protein. This table holds 450,000 to 600,000 distinct CDR3 sequences, more than 7% found once. This specimen consisted of PBMCs from blood, obtained about 23 months after vaccination. The rearrangement links TRBV7-2 to TRBJ2-2; 8 bases are shared with TRBD1. The receptor was derived from a man between 50 and 75 years old who received an inactivated influenza vaccine. CDR3 nucleotides: TGTGCCAGCAGCACACCACAGGGGGCGAACACCGGGGAGCTGTTTTTT. It specifies CASSTPQGANTGELFF.